This T cell receptor (beta chain) emerged from a study of T cells in localized non-small cell lung cancer. The CDR3 is 17 amino acids. The germline CDR1 and CDR2 sequences are KGHSH and LQKENI. V was clipped by 0 bases and J by 0 bases; unmatched bases: 8. Some clones are missing from TCRdb's copy, which holds only in-frame ones; the method was immunoSEQ multiplex PCR. The sample has around 3,500 clones, 20% to 25% seen once. As concerns this clone: The antigen is undetermined.

General study results and limits: The study linked higher blood T cell density to longer overall survival. Appearing in adjacent lung were a median approximately 57 of the top 100 tumor clones.

This specimen consisted of lung tumor tissue, obtained before any cancer treatment. The J gene is TRBJ2-7, the V gene TRBV18; 7 nucleotides agree with TRBD1. This sequence originates from a woman aged 40-75 years with stage I lung adenocarcinoma. The CDR3 DNA sequence: TGTGCCAGCTCACCACCTTTTAAGGGGGCCGACTCCTACGAGCAGTACTTC. It is translated as CASSPPFKGADSYEQYF.